Included here is one TCR beta chain sequence, with context. The antigen is undetermined. This specimen comes from a study of persistence of HIV-infected CD4 T cells. Findings and limits, study-wide: CMV- and Gag-responding cells had lower TCRbeta richness than CD3/CD28-responding cells. Rare CMV-responding cells carrying HIV-1 proviruses were not analyzed separately for TCR. Antigen-responding cells were enriched for degenerate expanded CDR3beta sequences.

Stimulation used 10 ug/mL lysate from CMV-infected fibroblasts. CD40L/CD69 double-negative CD45RO-high memory CD4+ T cells were collected. These HIV-1-infected adults initiated suppressive ART in chronic infection. The immunoSEQ assay was version 4, run in survey mode. TCRdb keeps only in-frame clones here, not all; method: immunoSEQ multiplex PCR. The sample lists tens of thousands of clones, around 80% occurring once. Sequenced here: CD4+ T cells sorted from PBMCs after approximately 20-hour stimulation, sampled from a patient who received antiretroviral therapy. The sequence came from an adult man with HIV who was CMV-seropositive.

The CDR3 loop reads CASKAGGPNEQYF. CDR3 DNA: TGTGCCAGCAAGGCGGGGGGGCCGAACGAGCAGTACTTC. The chain joins TRBV2 to TRBJ2-7, with TRBD2 identical over 9 bases. The germline V gene encodes CDR1 SNHLY and CDR2 FYNNEI. There are 13 residues in the CDR3. V was pared by 7 bases and J by 5 bases, with 6 bases of the junction left unmatched.